The sequence of this T cell receptor beta chain was determined in a study of memory CD4+ T cells and cytomegalovirus serostatus. Study-wide points: About 40% of the roughly 150 known CMV-associated TCRbeta sequences appeared in CD4+ memory.

This clone was counted only a few times. Its cognate antigen is unknown. Profiling relied on immunoSEQ multiplex PCR, and the TCRdb table lists in-frame clones only, not all of them. There are about 64,000 clones in the sample; 70% to 80% occur only once, and 0.7% to 0.9% lies in the top ten. From germline, CDR1 is SGHTA and CDR2 FQGNSA. V gave up 5 bases and J gave up 2 bases, with 13 bases separating them. This CDR3 region has 15 residues. The sort gate was single viable CD3+CD4+CD8-CD45RO+ cells for memory CD4+ T cells. This rearrangement joins TRBV7-2 to TRBJ1-5; D remains unclear. This TCR was sampled from an adult in good health and CMV-seronegative. The specimen was memory CD4+ T cells from blood. The CDR3 is CASSRGVSGNQPQHF. The CDR3, as DNA: TGTGCCAGCAGCCGAGGCGTATCGGGCAATCAGCCCCAGCATTTT.